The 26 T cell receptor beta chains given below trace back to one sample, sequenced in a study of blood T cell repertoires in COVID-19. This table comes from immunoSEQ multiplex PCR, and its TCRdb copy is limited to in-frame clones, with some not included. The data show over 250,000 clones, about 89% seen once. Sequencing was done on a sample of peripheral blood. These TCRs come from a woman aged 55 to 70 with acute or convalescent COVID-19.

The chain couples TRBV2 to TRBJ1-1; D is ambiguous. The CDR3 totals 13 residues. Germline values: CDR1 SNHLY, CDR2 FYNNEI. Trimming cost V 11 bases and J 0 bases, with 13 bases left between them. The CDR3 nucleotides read TGTGCCTCGTTGGGAGGAGTGAACACTGAAGCTTTCTTT. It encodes CASLGGVNTEAFF.

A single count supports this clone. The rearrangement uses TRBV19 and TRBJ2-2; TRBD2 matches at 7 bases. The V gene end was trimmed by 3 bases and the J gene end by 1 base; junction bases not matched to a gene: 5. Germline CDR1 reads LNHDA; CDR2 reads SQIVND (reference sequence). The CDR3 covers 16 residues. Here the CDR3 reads CASSIGLAVNTGELFF. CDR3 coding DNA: TGTGCCAGTAGTATTGGGCTAGCGGTGAACACCGGGGAGCTGTTTTTT.

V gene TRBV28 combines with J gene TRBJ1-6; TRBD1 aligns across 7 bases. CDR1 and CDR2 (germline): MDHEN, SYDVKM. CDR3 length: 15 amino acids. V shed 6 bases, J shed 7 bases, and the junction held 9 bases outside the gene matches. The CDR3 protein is CASSSISGGNSPLHF. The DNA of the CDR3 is TGTGCCAGCAGCTCCATATCAGGGGGAAATTCACCCCTCCACTTT.

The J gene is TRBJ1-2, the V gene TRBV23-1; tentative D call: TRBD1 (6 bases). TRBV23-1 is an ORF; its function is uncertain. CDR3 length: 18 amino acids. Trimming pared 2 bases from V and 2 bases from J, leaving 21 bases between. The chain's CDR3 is CASSQPERGACINYGYTF. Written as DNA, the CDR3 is TGCGCCAGCAGTCAACCCGAGCGGGGGGCTTGCATAAACTATGGCTACACCTTC.

CDR3 amino acids: CASSSGSHEQYF. The CDR3 coding sequence is TGCGCCAGCAGCTCAGGGTCCCACGAGCAGTACTTC. The chain joins TRBV5-1 to TRBJ2-7; TRBD1 is a possible D gene (5 bases). This CDR3 is 12 amino acids long. V was shortened by 3 bases and J by 5 bases, with 9 bases between the two germline ends. From germline, CDR1 is SGHRS and CDR2 YFSETQ.

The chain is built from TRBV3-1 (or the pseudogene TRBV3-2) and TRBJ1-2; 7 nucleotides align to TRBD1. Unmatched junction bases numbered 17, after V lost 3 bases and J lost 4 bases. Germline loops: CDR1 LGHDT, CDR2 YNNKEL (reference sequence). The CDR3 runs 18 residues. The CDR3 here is CASSHSGLQGHYGYGYTF. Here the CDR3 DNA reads TGTGCCAGCAGCCACTCGGGGTTACAGGGGCACTATGGCTATGGCTACACCTTC.

CDR3 coding DNA: TGTGCCAGTAGTGTACTCTCTGGGGCCAACGTCCTGACTTTC. It yields the protein CASSVLSGANVLTF. The chain employs TRBV19 and TRBJ2-6; D is unclear. Germline CDR1 and CDR2: LNHDA and SQIVND (reference sequence). V lost 5 bases to trimming and J lost 0 bases, with 5 bases between them. This CDR3 contains 14 residues.

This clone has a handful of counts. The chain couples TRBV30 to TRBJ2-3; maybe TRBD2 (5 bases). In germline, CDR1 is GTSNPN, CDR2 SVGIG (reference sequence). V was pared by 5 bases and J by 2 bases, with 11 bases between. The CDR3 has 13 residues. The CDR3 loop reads CAWERTATDTQYF. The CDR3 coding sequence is TGTGCCTGGGAGCGGACCGCCACAGATACGCAGTATTTT.

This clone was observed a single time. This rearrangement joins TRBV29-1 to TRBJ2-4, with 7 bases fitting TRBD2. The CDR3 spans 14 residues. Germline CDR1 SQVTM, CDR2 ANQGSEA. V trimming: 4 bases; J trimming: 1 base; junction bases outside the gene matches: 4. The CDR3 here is CSVGTSGAKNIQYF. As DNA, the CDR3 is TGCAGCGTTGGGACTAGTGGGGCCAAAAACATTCAGTACTTC.

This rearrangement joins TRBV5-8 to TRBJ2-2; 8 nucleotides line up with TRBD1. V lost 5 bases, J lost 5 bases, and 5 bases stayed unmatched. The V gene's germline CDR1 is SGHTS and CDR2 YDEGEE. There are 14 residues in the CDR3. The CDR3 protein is CASSPGQATGELFF. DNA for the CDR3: TGTGCCAGCAGTCCGGGACAGGCTACCGGGGAGCTGTTTTTT.

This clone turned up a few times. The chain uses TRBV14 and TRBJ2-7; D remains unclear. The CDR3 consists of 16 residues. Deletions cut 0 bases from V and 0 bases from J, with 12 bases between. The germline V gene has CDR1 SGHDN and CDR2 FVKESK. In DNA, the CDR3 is TGTGCCAGCAGCCAAGAACCAGGCCTTGGCTCCTACGAGCAGTACTTC. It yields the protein CASSQEPGLGSYEQYF.

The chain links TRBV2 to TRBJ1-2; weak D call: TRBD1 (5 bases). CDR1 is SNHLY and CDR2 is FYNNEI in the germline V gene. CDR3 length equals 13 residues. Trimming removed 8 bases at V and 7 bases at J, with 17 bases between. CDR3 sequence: CASAMGGMGGYTF. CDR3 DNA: TGTGCCAGCGCAATGGGGGGGATGGGTGGCTACACCTTC.

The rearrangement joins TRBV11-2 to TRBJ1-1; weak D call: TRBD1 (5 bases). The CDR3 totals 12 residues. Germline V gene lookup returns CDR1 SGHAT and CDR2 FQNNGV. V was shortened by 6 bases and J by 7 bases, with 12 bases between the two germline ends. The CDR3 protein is CASRQTALEAFF. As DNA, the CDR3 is TGTGCCAGCAGACAGACAGCACTTGAAGCTTTCTTT.

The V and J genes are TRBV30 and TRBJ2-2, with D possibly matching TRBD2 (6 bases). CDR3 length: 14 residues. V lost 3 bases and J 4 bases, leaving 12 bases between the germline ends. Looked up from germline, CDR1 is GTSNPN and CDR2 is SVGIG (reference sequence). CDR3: CAWSHETSTGELFF. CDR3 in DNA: TGTGCCTGGAGCCACGAGACTAGCACCGGGGAGCTGTTTTTT.

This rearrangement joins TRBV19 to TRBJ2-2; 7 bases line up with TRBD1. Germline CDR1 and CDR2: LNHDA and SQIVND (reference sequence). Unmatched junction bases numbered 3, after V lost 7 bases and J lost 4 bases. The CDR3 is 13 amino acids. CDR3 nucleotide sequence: TGTGCCAGTAACGCAGGGGGCACCGGGGAGCTGTTTTTT. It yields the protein CASNAGGTGELFF.

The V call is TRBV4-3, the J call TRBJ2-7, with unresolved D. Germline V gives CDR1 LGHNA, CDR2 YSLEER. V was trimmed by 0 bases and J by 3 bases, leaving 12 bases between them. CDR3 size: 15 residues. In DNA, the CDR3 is TGCGCCAGCAGCCAAGATCGATCCGCGAGCTACGAGCAGTACTTC. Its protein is CASSQDRSASYEQYF.

CDR3 protein: CAWYPGGGGTEAFF. In DNA, the CDR3 is TGTGCCTGGTATCCCGGGGGGGGCGGGACTGAAGCTTTCTTT. The V and J genes are TRBV30 and TRBJ1-1; tentative D call: TRBD1 (6 bases). The CDR3 totals 14 residues. Trimming removed 5 bases from V and 5 bases from J, with 18 bases in between. Germline CDR1 and CDR2: GTSNPN and SVGIG (reference sequence).

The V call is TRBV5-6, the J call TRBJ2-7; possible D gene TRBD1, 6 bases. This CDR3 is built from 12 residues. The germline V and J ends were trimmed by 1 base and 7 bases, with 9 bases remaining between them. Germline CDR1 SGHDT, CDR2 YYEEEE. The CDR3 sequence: CASSLQGPEQYF. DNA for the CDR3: TGTGCCAGCAGCTTGCAGGGGCCGGAGCAGTACTTC.

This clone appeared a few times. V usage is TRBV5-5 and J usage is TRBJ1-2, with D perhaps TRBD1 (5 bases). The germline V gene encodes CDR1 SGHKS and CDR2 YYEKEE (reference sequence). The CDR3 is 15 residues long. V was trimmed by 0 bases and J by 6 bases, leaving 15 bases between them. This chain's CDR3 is CASSLVGREGNGYTF. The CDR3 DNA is TGTGCCAGCAGCTTGGTGGGCAGGGAGGGGAATGGCTACACCTTC.

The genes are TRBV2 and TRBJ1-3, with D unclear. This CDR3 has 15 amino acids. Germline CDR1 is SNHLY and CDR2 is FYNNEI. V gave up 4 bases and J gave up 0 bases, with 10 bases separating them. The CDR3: CASSAPDNSGNTIYF. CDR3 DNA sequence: TGTGCCAGCAGTGCCCCAGACAACTCTGGAAACACCATATATTTT.

CDR3 loop: CASSQEAGRTYNEQFF. The CDR3 DNA reads as TGTGCCAGCAGCCAAGAGGCCGGGAGAACCTACAATGAGCAGTTCTTC. This chain joins TRBV4-2 and TRBJ2-1; maybe TRBD2 (6 bases). The germline V and J ends were trimmed by 0 bases and 2 bases, with 11 bases remaining between them. CDR3 length: 16 amino acids. CDR1 is LGHNA, CDR2 YNFKEQ, per germline.

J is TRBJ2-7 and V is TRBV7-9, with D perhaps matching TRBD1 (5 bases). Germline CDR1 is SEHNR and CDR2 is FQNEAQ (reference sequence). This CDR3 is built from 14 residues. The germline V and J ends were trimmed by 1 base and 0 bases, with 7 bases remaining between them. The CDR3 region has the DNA TGTGCCAGCAGCTTAGGACAGCTCTCCTACGAGCAGTACTTC. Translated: CASSLGQLSYEQYF.

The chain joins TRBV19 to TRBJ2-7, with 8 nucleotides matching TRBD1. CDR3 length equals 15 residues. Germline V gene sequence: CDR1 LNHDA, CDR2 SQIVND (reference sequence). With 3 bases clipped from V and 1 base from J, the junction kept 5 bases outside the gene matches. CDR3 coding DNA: TGTGCCAGTAGTATCGGGACAGGCAGTTCCTACGAGCAGTACTTC. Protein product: CASSIGTGSSYEQYF.

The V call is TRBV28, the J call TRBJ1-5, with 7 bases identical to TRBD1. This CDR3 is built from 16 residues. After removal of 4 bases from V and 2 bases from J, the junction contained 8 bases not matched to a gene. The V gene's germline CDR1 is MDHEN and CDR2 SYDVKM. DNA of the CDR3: TGTGCCAGCAGTTCTAATACAGGGGTCGGCAATCAGCCCCAGCATTTT. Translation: CASSSNTGVGNQPQHF.

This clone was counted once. The CDR3 sequence: CASSLSAGGVNEQFF. CDR3 bases: TGTGCCAGCAGTTTATCCGCGGGAGGGGTTAATGAGCAGTTCTTC. The rearrangement joins TRBV28 to TRBJ2-1; 9 bases are a match to TRBD2. Looked up from germline, CDR1 is MDHEN and CDR2 is SYDVKM. This CDR3 spans 15 amino acids. J lost 7 bases, V lost 1 base, and 5 bases had no gene match.

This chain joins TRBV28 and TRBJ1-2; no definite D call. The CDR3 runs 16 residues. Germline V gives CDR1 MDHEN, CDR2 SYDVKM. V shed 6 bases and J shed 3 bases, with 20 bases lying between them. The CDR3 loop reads CASSGPREDRDYGYTF. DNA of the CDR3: TGTGCCAGCAGCGGACCCCGGGAGGATCGCGACTATGGCTACACCTTC.